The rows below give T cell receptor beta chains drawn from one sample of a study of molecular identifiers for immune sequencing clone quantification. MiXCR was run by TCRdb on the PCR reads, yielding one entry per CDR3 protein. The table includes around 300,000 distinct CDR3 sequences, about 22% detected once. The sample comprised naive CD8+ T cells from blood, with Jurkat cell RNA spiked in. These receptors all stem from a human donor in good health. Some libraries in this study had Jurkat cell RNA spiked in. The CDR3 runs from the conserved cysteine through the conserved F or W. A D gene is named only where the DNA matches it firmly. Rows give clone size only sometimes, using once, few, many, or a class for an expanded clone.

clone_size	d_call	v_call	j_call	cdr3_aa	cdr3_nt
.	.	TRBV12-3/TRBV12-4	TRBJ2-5	CASSLVGVGETQYF	TGTGCCAGCAGTTTAGTTGGGGTAGGAGAGACCCAGTACTTC
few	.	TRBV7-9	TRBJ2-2	CASSPNVQGNTGELFF	TGTGCCAGCAGCCCTAACGTACAGGGGAACACCGGGGAGCTGTTTTTT
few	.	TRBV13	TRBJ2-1	CASSWTRNEQFF	TGTGCCAGCAGCTGGACACGGAATGAGCAGTTCTTC
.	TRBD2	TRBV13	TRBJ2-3	CASSFGMAGVPDTQYF	TGTGCCAGCAGCTTCGGAATGGCGGGGGTGCCAGATACGCAGTATTTT
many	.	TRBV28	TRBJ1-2	CASSSRMTSRPYGYTF	TGTGCCAGCAGTTCCCGAATGACTTCACGCCCCTATGGCTACACCTTC
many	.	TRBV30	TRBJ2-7	CAWSVTYEQYF	TGTGCCTGGAGTGTTACCTACGAGCAGTACTTC
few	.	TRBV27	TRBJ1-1	CASTKGEAFF	TGTGCCAGCACGAAGGGTGAGGCTTTCTTT
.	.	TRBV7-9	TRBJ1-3	CASSLGSKRNRHSGSTIYF	TGTGCCAGCAGCTTAGGATCAAAAAGGAACAGACACTCTGGAAGCACCATATATTTT
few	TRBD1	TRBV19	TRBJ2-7	CASSIGTVPSYEQYF	TGTGCCAGTAGTATTGGGACAGTCCCCTCCTACGAGCAGTACTTC
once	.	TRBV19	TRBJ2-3	CASSIGEDTRYF	TGTGCCAGCAGTATTGGAGAAGATACGCGGTATTTT
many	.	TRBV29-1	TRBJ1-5	CSVGGRYSNQPQHF	TGCAGCGTCGGCGGACGGTACTCCAATCAGCCCCAGCATTTT
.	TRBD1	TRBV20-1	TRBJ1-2	CSARDLQGHNYGYTF	TGCAGTGCTAGAGATCTACAGGGGCATAACTATGGCTACACCTTC
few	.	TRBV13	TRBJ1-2	CASNEGRGSYGYTF	TGTGCCAGCAATGAGGGTCGGGGGAGCTATGGCTACACCTTC
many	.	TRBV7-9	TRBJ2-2	CASSRPGIGTGELFF	TGTGCCAGCAGCCGGCCCGGGATCGGCACCGGGGAGCTGTTTTTT
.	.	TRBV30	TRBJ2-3	CAWSVTYTDAQYF	TGTGCCTGGAGTGTAACCTACACAGATGCGCAGTATTTT
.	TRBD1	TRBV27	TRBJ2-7	CASSLARQGSEQYF	TGTGCCAGCAGTTTGGCCCGACAGGGATCCGAGCAGTACTTC
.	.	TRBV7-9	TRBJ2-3	CASSPPLAVARIGTDMQYF	TGTGCCAGCAGCCCCCCTCTGGCGGTCGCTCGGATCGGAACAGATATGCAGTATTTT
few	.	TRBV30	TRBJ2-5	CAWSQSLRPTQYF	TGTGCCTGGAGTCAAAGTTTGAGGCCCACCCAGTACTTC
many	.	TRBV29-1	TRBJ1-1	CSVVGGEEGTEAFF	TGCAGCGTTGTCGGGGGCGAAGAGGGCACTGAAGCTTTCTTT
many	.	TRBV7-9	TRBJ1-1	CASSFGNTEAFF	TGTGCCAGCAGCTTCGGGAACACTGAAGCTTTCTTT
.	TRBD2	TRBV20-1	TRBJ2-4	CSARDRGRAKNIQYF	TGCAGTGCTAGAGATCGCGGGAGGGCCAAAAACATTCAGTACTTC
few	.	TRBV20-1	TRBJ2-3	CSARVAELGYTQYF	TGCAGTGCTAGAGTAGCGGAACTGGGTTACACGCAGTATTTT
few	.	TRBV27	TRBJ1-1	CASSPQGGDTEAFF	TGTGCCAGCAGTCCCCAGGGCGGGGACACTGAAGCTTTCTTT
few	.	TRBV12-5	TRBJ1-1	CASGSALLGSEAFF	TGTGCTAGTGGTTCCGCTTTGTTGGGATCGGAAGCTTTCTTT
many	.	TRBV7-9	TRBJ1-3	CASSLADATGSGNTIYF	TGTGCCAGCAGCTTAGCGGATGCGACAGGCTCTGGAAACACCATATATTTT
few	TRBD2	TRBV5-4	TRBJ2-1	CASSLAPSGSVNEQFF	TGTGCCAGCAGCTTGGCCCCTAGCGGGAGCGTTAATGAGCAGTTCTTC
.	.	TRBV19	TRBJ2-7	CASSIGWAGPREQYF	TGTGCCAGTAGTATAGGTTGGGCCGGACCTCGGGAGCAGTACTTC
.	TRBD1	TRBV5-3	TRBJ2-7	CANSLAPAGTGTYEQYF	TGTGCCAACAGCTTGGCCCCTGCCGGGACAGGGACCTACGAGCAGTACTTC
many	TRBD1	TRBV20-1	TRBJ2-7	CSARGQGAHEQYF	TGCAGTGCTAGAGGGCAGGGGGCCCACGAGCAGTACTTC
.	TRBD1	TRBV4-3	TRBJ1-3	CASSQDRGGPGNTIYF	TGCGCCAGCAGCCAAGACAGGGGGGGACCTGGAAACACCATATATTTT
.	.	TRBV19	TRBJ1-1	CASRDQEGEPTEAFF	TGTGCCAGTAGAGATCAAGAGGGGGAGCCCACTGAAGCTTTCTTT
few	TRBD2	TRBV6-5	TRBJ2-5	CASSYSASGAHWLETQYF	TGTGCCAGCAGTTACTCGGCTAGCGGGGCGCACTGGTTAGAGACCCAGTACTTC
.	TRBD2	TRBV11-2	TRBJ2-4	CASSLLAGETGIQYF	TGTGCCAGCAGCTTACTAGCGGGGGAGACGGGGATTCAGTACTTC
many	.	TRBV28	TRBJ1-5	CASSFRGEIGQPQHF	TGTGCCAGCAGTTTTAGGGGGGAAATCGGTCAGCCCCAGCATTTT
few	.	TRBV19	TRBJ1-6	CASSMGVDNSPLHF	TGTGCCAGTAGTATGGGGGTTGATAATTCACCCCTCCACTTT